The T cell receptor (beta chain) described here comes from a study of PD-1 blockade in classical Hodgkin lymphoma. This CDR3 has 14 residues. Trimming pared 7 bases from V and 3 bases from J, leaving 17 bases between. CDR1 is SQVTM and CDR2 is ANQGSEA in the germline V gene. The assay was immunoSEQ multiplex PCR, and TCRdb's table has in-frame clones only and misses some. The sample has some 60,000 clones, 75% to 90% seen once. Following autologous stem cell transplantation, relapse occurred in every patient, and exposure to brentuximab vedotin varied. The receptor's source is a human donor with classical Hodgkin lymphoma. This material consisted of peripheral blood mononuclear cells (PBMCs), taken at baseline. This rearrangement joins TRBV29-1 to TRBJ2-3; TRBD1 might be the D (5 bases). Here the CDR3 DNA reads TGCAGCGCTCCAGGGCCGAGTCGGACAGATACGCAGTATTTT. Its translation: CSAPGPSRTDTQYF.